The 2 T cell receptor beta chains presented below share a single source sample, sequenced in a study of Graves' ophthalmopathy and Graves' hyperthyroidism. The authors amplified TCR beta CDR3 regions, and they did so from RNA transcripts for repertoire sequencing. The library came from an HTBI-primed first-round RT-PCR and a second-round multiplex PCR. TCRdb recomputed calls from the multiplex PCR reads with MiXCR, one row per CDR3 protein. This sample has over a million distinct CDR3 sequences, with less than 45% found just once. Sequencing input: peripheral blood or thyroid tissue (not recorded which). The receptors originated from an adult man with Graves' hyperthyroidism.

The chain joins TRBV2 to TRBJ1-6, with unresolved D. CDR3 length equals 15 residues. CDR1 SNHLY and CDR2 FYNNEI come from the germline V gene. The V end lost 6 bases, the J end lost 4 bases, and 13 bases lay between the germline ends. CDR3 amino acids: CASSGRTSYNSPLHF. For the CDR3, the DNA is TGTGCCAGCAGCGGGCGGACCAGTTATAATTCACCCCTCCACTTT.

This clonotype was counted only a few times. The V and J genes are TRBV20-1 and TRBJ2-7; TRBD2 aligns across 14 bases. V lost 6 bases and J lost 7; bases outside the gene matches: 8. The V gene's germline CDR1 is DFQATT and CDR2 SNEGSKA (reference sequence). The CDR3 spans 14 residues. CDR3 DNA: TGCAGTGCCACAAGACTAGCGGGAGGGTGGGAGCAGTACTTC. Translating it yields CSATRLAGGWEQYF.